In this sample, the clone carrying this TCR beta chain turned up many times. Its target is not known. Individual cDNA molecules were tagged with unique molecular identifiers. TCRdb used MiXCR to reprocess the 5' RACE reads, holding one entry per CDR3 protein. The sample shows under 85,000 distinct CDR3 sequences, around an eighth of them seen only once. The data were taken from a study of early T cells in non-severe SARS-CoV-2 infection. On the study more broadly: Chains were unpaired, as sequencing was done on bulk RNA from unsorted whole blood.

General study points: VDJdb matching, biased toward anti-spike CD8 responses, missed private and CD4 specificities.

This clonotype was sampled from an adult who was a healthcare worker with PCR-confirmed SARS-CoV-2 infection or an uninfected control (not recorded which). Sequencing was performed on whole blood.

CDR3 bases: TGTGCCAGCAGGCGAAGGAGAAGCTATGGCTACACCTTC. Its protein is CASRRRRSYGYTF. V and J are TRBV7-4 and TRBJ1-2; D gene ambiguous. The germline V gene has CDR1 SGHVT and CDR2 SQSDAQ. CDR3 length equals 13 residues. Trimming removed 6 bases from V and 4 bases from J, with 12 bases in between.